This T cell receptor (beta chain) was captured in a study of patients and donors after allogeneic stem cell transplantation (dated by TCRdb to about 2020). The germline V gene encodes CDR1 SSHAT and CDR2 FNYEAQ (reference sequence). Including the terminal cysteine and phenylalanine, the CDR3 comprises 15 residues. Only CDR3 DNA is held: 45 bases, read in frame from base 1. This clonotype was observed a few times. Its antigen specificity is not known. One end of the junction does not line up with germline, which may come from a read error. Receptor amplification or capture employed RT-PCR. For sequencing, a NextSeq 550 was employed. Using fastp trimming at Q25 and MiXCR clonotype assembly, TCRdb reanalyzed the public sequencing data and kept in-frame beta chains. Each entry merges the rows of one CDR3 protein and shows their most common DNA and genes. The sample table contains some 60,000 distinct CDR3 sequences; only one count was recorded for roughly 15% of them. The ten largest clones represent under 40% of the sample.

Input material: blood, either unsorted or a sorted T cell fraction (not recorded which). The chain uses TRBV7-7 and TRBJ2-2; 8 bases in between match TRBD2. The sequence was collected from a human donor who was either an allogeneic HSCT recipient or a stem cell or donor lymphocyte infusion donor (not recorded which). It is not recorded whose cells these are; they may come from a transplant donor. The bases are TGTGCTAGCAGCTTAACTAGCGGGAACACCGGGGAGCTGTTTTTT. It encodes CASSLTSGNTGELFF.